A selection of T cell receptor beta chains follows, all from one sample in a study of early stage breast cancer tumors. Repertoires were generated with immunoSEQ multiplex PCR, while TCRdb's copy carries only in-frame clones and drops some. The table lists about 51,000 clones, roughly 78% of them singletons, with roughly 3% in the top ten. The sample was blood. These receptors originate from a middle-aged person with breast cancer. CDR3s include the opening cysteine and the closing phenylalanine or tryptophan.

v_call	j_call	cdr3_aa
TRBV9	TRBJ1-4	CASSADREGEKLFF
TRBV7-8	TRBJ2-7	CASSLTMSYEQYF
TRBV5-1	TRBJ2-3	CASTPGQITDTQYF
TRBV23-1	TRBJ2-7	CASRPRDRVVSYEQYF
TRBV29-1	TRBJ2-3	CSVVGGGGTDTQYF
TRBV6-6	TRBJ2-7	CASSYQGSYEQYF
TRBV27	TRBJ2-7	CASSSGAYEQYF
TRBV6-6	TRBJ1-5	CATRPGSRGGYQPQHF
TRBV18	TRBJ2-5	CASSPQGGGETQYF
TRBV6-1	TRBJ2-7	CASALAEWGTEQYF
TRBV2	TRBJ2-7	CASTRSGSEQYF
TRBV6-5	TRBJ1-2	CASSYGGQGNYGYTF
TRBV14	TRBJ2-5	CASNIRQRAQYF
TRBV5-1	TRBJ2-1	CASSWAWGTGYNEQFF
TRBV6-6	TRBJ2-3	CASSGNSGSSPRF
TRBV5-1	TRBJ2-7	CASSRESTGYEQYF
TRBV5-4	TRBJ2-5	CASSFRTGIGETQYF
TRBV28	TRBJ1-2	CASSPGGGDYGYTF
TRBV29-1	TRBJ1-1	CSAVQGPNTEAFF
TRBV15	TRBJ1-1	CATTPCGEAFF
TRBV28	TRBJ1-1	CASSLYSDRDTEAFF
TRBV5-6	TRBJ1-1	CASSHPGQGSWTEAFF
TRBV7-9	TRBJ2-7	CASSRSGRAGYEQYF
TRBV10-3	TRBJ1-1	CAITVTEAFF
TRBV11-1	TRBJ2-6	CASSLELSGANVLTF
TRBV7-8	TRBJ2-2	CASSLTSGVLTGELFF
TRBV2	TRBJ2-7	CASSVGSSSYEQYF
TRBV29-1	TRBJ2-3	CSVAGLGDTQYF
TRBV4-1	TRBJ2-7	CASRGGNYEQYF
TRBV2	TRBJ1-5	CASRSGTVNQPQHF
TRBV18	TRBJ2-6	CASSQGQPGANVLTF
TRBV5-1	TRBJ1-2	CASSLTGFTNYGYTF
TRBV5-1	TRBJ2-1	CASSLGGQNYNEQFF
TRBV14	TRBJ2-1	CASSQEGDTGYNEQFF
TRBV5-4	TRBJ2-5	CASSSTGGETQYF
TRBV5-4	TRBJ1-1	CASRPPGTGGNTEAFF
TRBV7-8	TRBJ1-2	CASSLALLGYGYTF
TRBV2	TRBJ2-3	CASMGTSGTTQYF